This T cell receptor beta chain came from a study of human T cells and chemical hapten exposure. Study findings and constraints: Compared to controls, expanded TCRs made significantly more large clusters of similar CDR3s. With regard to DPC sensitization, TCRs above 1 in 1000 frequency did not change.

This clonotype was seen at least ten times. Its matching antigen is unknown. V was shortened by 4 bases and J by 0 bases, with 7 bases between the two germline ends. Germline-derived CDR1 and CDR2 are MNHEY and SMNVEV (reference sequence). The CDR3 is 14 amino acids. Time point indicated: patch test 1, 2 weeks after DPC sensitization. Treatment here: therapeutic diphenylcyclopropenone sensitization with weekly scalp DPC. Participating donors were patients with alopecia, aged 18 to 70 years, considered appropriate candidates for DPC. Total RNA extraction was carried out from unfractionated whole blood. TCRdb re-derived calls from the RACE reads in MiXCR, one entry per CDR3 protein. Here the sample spans roughly 360,000 distinct CDR3 sequences, approximately 4.4% being singletons.

The gene calls are TRBV27 and TRBJ1-5; TRBD1 might be the D (5 bases). The sequencing here drew on whole blood, taken in connection with sensitization to the hapten diphenylcyclopropenone (DPC). The sequence came from a woman between 45 and 65 years old with alopecia areata. Some clones in this sample may be carry-over from other donors' samples. In nucleotides, the CDR3 is TGTGCCAGCAGTTATCAGGGTAGCAATCAGCCCCAGCATTTT. Amino acids: CASSYQGSNQPQHF.